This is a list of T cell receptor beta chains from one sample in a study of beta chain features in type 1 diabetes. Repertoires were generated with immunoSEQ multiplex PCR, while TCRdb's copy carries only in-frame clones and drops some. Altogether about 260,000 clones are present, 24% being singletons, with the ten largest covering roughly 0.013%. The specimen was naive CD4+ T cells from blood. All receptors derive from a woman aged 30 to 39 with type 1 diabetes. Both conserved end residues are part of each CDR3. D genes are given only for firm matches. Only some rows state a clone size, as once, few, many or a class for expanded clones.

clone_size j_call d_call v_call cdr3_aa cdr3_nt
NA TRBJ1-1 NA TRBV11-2 CASSLVDSGVTEAFF TGTGCCAGCAGCTTAGTCGACTCCGGGGTCACTGAAGCTTTCTTT
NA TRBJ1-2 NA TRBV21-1 CASTSLTGGTPKYTF TGTGCCAGCACTTCCCTGACAGGGGGGACCCCTAAGTACACCTTC
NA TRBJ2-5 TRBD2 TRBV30 CAWAGAETQYF TGTGCCTGGGCGGGAGCAGAGACCCAGTACTTC
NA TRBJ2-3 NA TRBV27 CASSFLQGSTDTQYF TGTGCCAGCAGTTTTCTACAGGGCAGCACAGATACGCAGTATTTT
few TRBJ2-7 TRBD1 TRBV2 CASRDRAYEQYF TGTGCCAGCCGGGACAGGGCCTACGAGCAGTACTTC
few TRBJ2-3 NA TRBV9 CASSASGAGEGTQYF TGTGCCAGCAGCGCCTCGGGGGCGGGGGAAGGTACGCAGTATTTT
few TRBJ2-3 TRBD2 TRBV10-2 CASSLAGSDTQYF TGCGCCAGCTCACTAGCGGGATCAGATACGCAGTATTTT
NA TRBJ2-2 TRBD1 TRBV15 CATSRTRDSNTGELFF TGTGCCACCAGCAGAACAAGGGACAGCAACACCGGGGAGCTGTTTTTT
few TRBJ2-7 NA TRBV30 CACSASSYEQYF TGTGCCTGTAGCGCGAGCTCCTACGAGCAGTACTTC
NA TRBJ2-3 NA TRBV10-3 CAISSGGQSTDTQYF TGTGCCATCAGCTCAGGCGGGCAAAGCACAGATACGCAGTATTTT
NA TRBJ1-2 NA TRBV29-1 CSVAGGPANYGYTF TGCAGCGTTGCCGGCGGCCCCGCGAACTATGGCTACACCTTC
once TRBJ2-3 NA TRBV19 CASRYMDTQYF TGTGCCAGTAGGTACATGGATACGCAGTATTTT
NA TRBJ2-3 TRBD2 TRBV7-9 CASSPTSASTDTQYF TGTGCCAGCAGCCCAACTAGCGCTAGCACAGATACGCAGTATTTT
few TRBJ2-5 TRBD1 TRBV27 CASSLGARGQETQYF TGTGCCAGCAGTTTAGGTGCCAGGGGGCAAGAGACCCAGTACTTC
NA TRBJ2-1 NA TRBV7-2 CASSLSAGAYNEQFF TGTGCCAGCAGCTTATCGGCGGGGGCGTACAATGAGCAGTTCTTC
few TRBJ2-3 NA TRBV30 CACGTSADTQYF TGTGCCTGCGGGACTTCCGCCGATACGCAGTATTTT
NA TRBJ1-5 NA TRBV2 CASRGLRDVQPQHF TGTGCCAGCAGGGGACTCCGGGATGTTCAGCCCCAGCATTTT
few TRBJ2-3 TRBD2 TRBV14 CASSQDRTSGIITDTQYF TGTGCCAGCAGCCAAGATAGGACTAGCGGGATCATTACAGATACGCAGTATTTT
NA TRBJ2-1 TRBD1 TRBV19 CASAAETGFFYNEQFF TGTGCCAGCGCCGCAGAGACAGGGTTTTTCTACAATGAGCAGTTCTTC
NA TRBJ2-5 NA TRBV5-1 CASSLEPAGRETQYF TGCGCCAGCAGCTTGGAACCAGCGGGTAGAGAGACCCAGTACTTC
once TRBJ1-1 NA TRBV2 CASSVQLNTEAFF TGTGCCAGCAGTGTCCAGTTAAACACTGAAGCTTTCTTT
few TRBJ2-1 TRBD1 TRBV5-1 CASIPWVGGQGNEQFF TGCGCCAGCATACCTTGGGTTGGCGGACAGGGCAATGAGCAGTTCTTC
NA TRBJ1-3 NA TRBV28 CASSPHGIDTIYF TGTGCCAGCAGCCCCCACGGGATTGACACCATATATTTT
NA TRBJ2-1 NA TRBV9 CASSGSSEGPDNEQFF TGTGCCAGCAGCGGATCTAGCGAAGGCCCCGACAATGAGCAGTTCTTC
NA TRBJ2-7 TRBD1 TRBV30 CALGQSYEQYF TGTGCCTTGGGACAGAGCTACGAGCAGTACTTC
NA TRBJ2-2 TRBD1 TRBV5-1 CASSLALQGSGELFF TGCGCCAGCAGCTTGGCTCTACAGGGGTCCGGGGAGCTGTTTTTT
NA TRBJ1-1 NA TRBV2 CATPVGSQDTEAFF TGTGCCACCCCCGTTGGGTCCCAGGACACTGAAGCTTTCTTT
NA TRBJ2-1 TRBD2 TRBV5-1 CASSLSSGTGEQFF TGCGCCAGCAGCTTGTCTAGCGGGACCGGTGAGCAGTTCTTC
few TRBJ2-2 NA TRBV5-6 CASISEGGELFF TGTGCCAGCATTAGCGAGGGCGGGGAGCTGTTTTTT
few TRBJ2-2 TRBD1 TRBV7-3 CASSSGTGRLFF TGTGCCAGCAGCAGCGGGACAGGGAGGCTGTTTTTT
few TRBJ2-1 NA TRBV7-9 CASSERQGLYNEQFF TGTGCCAGCAGCGAGCGACAGGGACTCTACAATGAGCAGTTCTTC